One and the same sample provided the 11 T cell receptor beta chains below, sequenced in a study of T cell clonotyping in hematopoietic cell transplantation. The data were produced by immunoSEQ multiplex PCR, yet TCRdb's version contains in-frame clones alone and is incomplete. This table has about 5,400 clones, about 66% appearing once. The specimen was PBMCs, collected 180 days after allogeneic stem cell transplant. The receptors shown here come from a male patient aged 45 to 59 who had an allogeneic stem cell transplant from an unrelated donor, so the T cells may come from the graft donor. Some clones in this sample may be carry-over from other donors' samples.

The chain joins TRBV30 to TRBJ2-3, with 12 bases fitting TRBD2. Germline CDR1 reads GTSNPN; CDR2 reads SVGIG (reference sequence). V gave up 2 bases and J gave up 6 bases; unmatched junction bases: 6. The CDR3 totals 15 residues. CDR3 in amino acids: CAWSLTSGSVDTQYF. CDR3 nucleotides: TGTGCCTGGAGTTTGACTAGCGGGAGCGTGGATACGCAGTATTTT.

The chain couples TRBV2 to TRBJ1-2, with no clear D. V was trimmed by 7 bases and J by 6 bases, leaving 18 bases between them. Germline-derived CDR1 and CDR2 are SNHLY and FYNNEI. The CDR3 covers 14 residues. In nucleotides, the CDR3 is TGTGCCAGCAACGAGTTCGAGGGAGCGGATGGCTACACCTTC. Its protein product is CASNEFEGADGYTF.

This clone was picked up a small number of times. This sequence joins TRBV5-1 and TRBJ1-1; D gene unclear. From germline, CDR1 is SGHRS and CDR2 YFSETQ. Trimming removed 1 base from V and 4 bases from J, with 20 bases in between. The CDR3 loop spans 17 amino acids. This chain's CDR3 is CASSLFNPGPRATEAFF. The DNA of the CDR3 is TGCGCCAGCAGCTTGTTTAATCCCGGACCCCGCGCCACTGAAGCTTTCTTT.

The chain has TRBV10-3 and TRBJ1-5, with 7 nucleotides matching TRBD1. CDR1 and CDR2 (germline): ENHRY, SYGVKD. The V gene end was trimmed by 6 bases and the J gene end by 2 bases; junction bases not matched to a gene: 10. This CDR3 has 16 residues. This CDR3 is CAISSDRHVGNQPQHF. The CDR3 region has the DNA TGTGCCATCAGCTCGGACAGGCACGTCGGCAATCAGCCCCAGCATTTT.

This clone is judged medium-sized. V gene TRBV19 combines with J gene TRBJ2-3; no firm D call. This CDR3 spans 13 amino acids. Trimming cost V 4 bases and J 6 bases, with 11 bases left between them. From germline, CDR1 is LNHDA and CDR2 SQIVND (reference sequence). CDR3 sequence reads: CASSTTLGDTQYF. CDR3 bases: TGTGCCAGTAGTACAACGTTGGGGGATACGCAGTATTTT.

The chain has TRBV5-6 and TRBJ1-4; 7 nucleotides match TRBD1. In germline, CDR1 is SGHDT, CDR2 YYEEEE. With 1 base clipped from V and 4 bases from J, the junction kept 4 bases outside the gene matches. There are 15 residues in the CDR3. The DNA of the CDR3 is TGTGCCAGCAGCTTGACGACAGGGAATAATGAAAAACTGTTTTTT. Residues: CASSLTTGNNEKLFF. The complete variable domain, with remaining parts taken from reference TRBV5-6 and TRBJ1-4, reads DAGVTQSPTHLIKTRGQQVTLRCSPKSGHDTVSWYQQALGQGPQFIFQYYEEEERQRGNFPDRFSGHQFPNYSSELNVNALLLGDSALYLCASSLTTGNNEKLFFGSGTQLSVL.

The gene calls are TRBV2 and TRBJ1-2, with 7 bases matching TRBD1. After removal of 5 bases from V and 4 bases from J, the junction contained 7 bases not matched to a gene. Germline CDR1 SNHLY, CDR2 FYNNEI. The CDR3 has 14 amino acids. CDR3 amino acids: CASSQRQGPYGYTF. CDR3 nucleotide sequence: TGTGCCAGCAGTCAGAGACAGGGACCCTATGGCTACACCTTC.

The V and J genes are TRBV29-1 and TRBJ2-7; 8 bases are a match to TRBD1. CDR3 length: 13 residues. CDR1 and CDR2 (germline): SQVTM, ANQGSEA. The V and J ends lost 6 bases and 2 bases, in that order; junction bases with no gene match: 6. CDR3 residues: CSVLGQDPYEQYF. Written as DNA, the CDR3 is TGCAGCGTACTGGGACAGGATCCCTACGAGCAGTACTTC.

The chain recombines TRBV12-5 with TRBJ1-5, with 10 bases identical to TRBD1. Germline CDR1 is LGHNT and CDR2 is FRNRAP. The CDR3 consists of 15 residues. The V segment lost 3 bases and the J segment 7 bases; nucleotides outside the gene matches: 6. CDR3 in DNA: TGTGCTAGTGGTTTCCCCGGGACAGGGGAACAGCCCCAGCATTTT. It is translated as CASGFPGTGEQPQHF.

This clone was seen once. The chain is built from TRBV7-2 and TRBJ2-7, with TRBD1 matching 9 bases. Germline V lookup: CDR1 SGHTA, CDR2 FQGNSA. With 6 bases clipped from V and 6 bases from J, the junction kept 9 bases outside the gene matches. The CDR3 runs 14 residues. For the CDR3, the DNA is TGTGCCAGCAGTTCCCGGGACAGGGCCCCCGAGCAGTACTTC. Translating gives CASSSRDRAPEQYF.

The chain employs TRBV11-2 and TRBJ2-1; TRBD2 matches at 8 bases. In germline, CDR1 is SGHAT, CDR2 FQNNGV. The CDR3 totals 14 residues. V trimming: 3 bases; J trimming: 6 bases; junction bases outside the gene matches: 4. CDR3 sequence (DNA): TGTGCCAGCAGCTTTGGACTAGCCGGCAATGAGCAGTTCTTC. Encoded protein: CASSFGLAGNEQFF.